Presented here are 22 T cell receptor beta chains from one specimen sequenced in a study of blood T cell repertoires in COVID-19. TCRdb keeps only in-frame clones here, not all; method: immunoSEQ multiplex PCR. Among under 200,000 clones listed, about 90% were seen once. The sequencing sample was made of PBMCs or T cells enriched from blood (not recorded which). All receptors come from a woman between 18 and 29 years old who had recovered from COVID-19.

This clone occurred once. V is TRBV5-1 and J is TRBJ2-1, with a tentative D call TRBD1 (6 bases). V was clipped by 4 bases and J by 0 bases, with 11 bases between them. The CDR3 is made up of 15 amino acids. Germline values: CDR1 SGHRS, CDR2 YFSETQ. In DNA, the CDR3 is TGCGCCAGCAGCCAAGACAGGAGCTCCTACAATGAGCAGTTCTTC. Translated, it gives CASSQDRSSYNEQFF.

The CDR3 spells CASSIPGQGTNEQFF. In DNA, the CDR3 is TGTGCCAGCAGCATCCCGGGACAGGGAACGAATGAGCAGTTCTTC. The rearrangement uses TRBV28 and TRBJ2-1, with 9 bases lining up with TRBD1. J gave up 7 bases and V 6 bases, and 10 bases lay outside the gene matches. The CDR3 covers 15 residues. The germline CDR1 and CDR2 sequences are MDHEN and SYDVKM.

CDR3 in amino acids: CANFYEQYF. CDR3 DNA: TGTGCCAACTTTTACGAGCAGTACTTC. The rearrangement uses TRBV19 and TRBJ2-7; D is unclear. V lost 10 bases to trimming and J lost 4 bases, with 5 bases between them. Germline CDR1 LNHDA, CDR2 SQIVND (reference sequence). CDR3 length equals 9 residues.

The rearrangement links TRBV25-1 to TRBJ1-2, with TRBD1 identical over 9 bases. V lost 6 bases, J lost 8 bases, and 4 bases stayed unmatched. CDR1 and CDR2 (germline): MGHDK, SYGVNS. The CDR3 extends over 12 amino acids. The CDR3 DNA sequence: TGTGCCAGCAGACAGGGGGCGAGGGGCTACACCTTC. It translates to CASRQGARGYTF.

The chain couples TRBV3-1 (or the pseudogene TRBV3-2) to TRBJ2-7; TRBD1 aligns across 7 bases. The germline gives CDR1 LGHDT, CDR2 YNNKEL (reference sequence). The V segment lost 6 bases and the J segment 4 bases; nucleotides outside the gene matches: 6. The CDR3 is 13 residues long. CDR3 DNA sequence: TGTGCCAGCAGGGGGGACAGTTTTTACGAGCAGTACTTC. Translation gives CASRGDSFYEQYF.

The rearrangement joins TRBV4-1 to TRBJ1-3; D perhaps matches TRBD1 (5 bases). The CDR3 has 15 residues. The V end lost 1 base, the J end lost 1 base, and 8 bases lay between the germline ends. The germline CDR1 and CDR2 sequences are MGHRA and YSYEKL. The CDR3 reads CASSQGGGSGNTIYF. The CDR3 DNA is TGCGCCAGCAGCCAAGGGGGGGGGTCTGGAAACACCATATATTTT.

For the CDR3, the DNA is TGTGCCAGCAGCTTAGGGAGCTGGGCGGGGGGGACCTACAATGAGCAGTTCTTC. It yields the protein CASSLGSWAGGTYNEQFF. This chain uses TRBV7-2 with TRBJ2-1; 9 bases are shared with TRBD2. The germline V gene has CDR1 SGHTA and CDR2 FQGNSA. Unmatched junction bases numbered 9, after V lost 1 base and J lost 2 bases. The CDR3 is made up of 18 amino acids.

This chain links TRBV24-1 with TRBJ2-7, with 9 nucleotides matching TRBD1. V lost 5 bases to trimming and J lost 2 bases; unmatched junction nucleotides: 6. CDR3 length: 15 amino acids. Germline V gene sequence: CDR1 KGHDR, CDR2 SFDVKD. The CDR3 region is CATSAEDRGTYEQYF. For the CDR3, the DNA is TGTGCCACCAGTGCCGAGGACAGGGGCACCTACGAGCAGTACTTC.

In DNA form, the CDR3 reads TGTGCCAGAAGCTTACAACGAGGGGGCGGAGGAAACACCATATATTTT. It specifies CARSLQRGGGGNTIYF. The chain couples TRBV5-3 to TRBJ1-3, with TRBD1 identical over 7 bases. TRBV5-3 is sorted into the ORF group, with uncertain function. This CDR3 has 16 amino acids. With 2 bases clipped from V and 4 bases from J, the junction kept 9 bases outside the gene matches.

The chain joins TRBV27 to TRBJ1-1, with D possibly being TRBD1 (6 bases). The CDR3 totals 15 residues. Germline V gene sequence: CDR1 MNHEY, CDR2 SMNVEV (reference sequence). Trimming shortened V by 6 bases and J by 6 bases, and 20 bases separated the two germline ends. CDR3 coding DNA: TGTGCCAGCAGACGCCGAAGGGAGGGGGACGCTGAAGCTTTCTTT. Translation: CASRRRREGDAEAFF.

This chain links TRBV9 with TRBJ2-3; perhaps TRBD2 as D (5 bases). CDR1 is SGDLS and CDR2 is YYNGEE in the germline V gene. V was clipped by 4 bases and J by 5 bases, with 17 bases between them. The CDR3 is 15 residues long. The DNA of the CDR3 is TGTGCCAGCAGCTCCTCGGCGGGTAGCGAAGATACGCAGTATTTT. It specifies CASSSSAGSEDTQYF.

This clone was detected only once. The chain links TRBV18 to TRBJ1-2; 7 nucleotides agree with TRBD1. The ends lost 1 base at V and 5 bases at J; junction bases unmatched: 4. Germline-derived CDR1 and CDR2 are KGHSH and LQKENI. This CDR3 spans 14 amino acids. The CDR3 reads CASSPRDSLYGYTF. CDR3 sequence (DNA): TGTGCCAGCTCACCACGGGACAGCCTTTATGGCTACACCTTC.

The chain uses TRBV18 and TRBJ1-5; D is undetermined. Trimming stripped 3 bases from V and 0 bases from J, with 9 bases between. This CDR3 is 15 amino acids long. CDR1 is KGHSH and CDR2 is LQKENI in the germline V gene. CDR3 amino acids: CASSPREDSNQPQHF. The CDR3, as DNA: TGTGCCAGCTCACCCCGGGAGGATAGCAATCAGCCCCAGCATTTT.

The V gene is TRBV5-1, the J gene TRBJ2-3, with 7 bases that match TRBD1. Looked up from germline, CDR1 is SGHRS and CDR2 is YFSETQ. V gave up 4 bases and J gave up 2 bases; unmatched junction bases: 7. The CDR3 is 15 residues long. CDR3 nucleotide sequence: TGCGCCAGCAGCGATCGGGACAGTTCCACAGATACGCAGTATTTT. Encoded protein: CASSDRDSSTDTQYF.

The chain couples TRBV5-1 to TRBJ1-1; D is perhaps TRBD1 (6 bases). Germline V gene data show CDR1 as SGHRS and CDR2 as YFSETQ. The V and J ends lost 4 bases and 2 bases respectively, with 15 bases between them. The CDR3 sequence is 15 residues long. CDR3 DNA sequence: TGCGCCAGCAGCGCCGGGGGGCCCGGAAACACTGAAGCTTTCTTT. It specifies CASSAGGPGNTEAFF.

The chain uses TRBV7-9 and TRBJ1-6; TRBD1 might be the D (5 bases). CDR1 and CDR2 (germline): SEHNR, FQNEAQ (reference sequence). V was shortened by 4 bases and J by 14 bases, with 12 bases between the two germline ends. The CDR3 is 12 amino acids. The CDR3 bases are TGTGCCAGCAGCTGGGAGGTGGGGGCCCTCCACTTT. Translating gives CASSWEVGALHF.

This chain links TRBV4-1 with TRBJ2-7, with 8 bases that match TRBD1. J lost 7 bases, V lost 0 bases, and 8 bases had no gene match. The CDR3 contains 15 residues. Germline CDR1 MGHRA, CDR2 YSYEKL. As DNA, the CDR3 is TGCGCCAGCAGCCAAGACGCCCAGGGGGCATGGGAGCAGTACTTC. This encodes CASSQDAQGAWEQYF.

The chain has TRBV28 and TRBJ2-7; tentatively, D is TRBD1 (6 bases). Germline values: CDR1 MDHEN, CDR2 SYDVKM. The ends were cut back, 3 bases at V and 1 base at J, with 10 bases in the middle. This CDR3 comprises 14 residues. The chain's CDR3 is CASSFTGLSYEQYF. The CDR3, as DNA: TGTGCCAGCAGTTTTACAGGGTTATCCTACGAGCAGTACTTC.

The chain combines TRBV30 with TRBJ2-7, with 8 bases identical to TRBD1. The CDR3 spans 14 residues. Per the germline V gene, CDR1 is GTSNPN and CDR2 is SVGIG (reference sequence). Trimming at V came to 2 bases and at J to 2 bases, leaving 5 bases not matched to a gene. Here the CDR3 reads CAWSFGTGTYEQYF. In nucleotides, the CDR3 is TGTGCCTGGAGTTTTGGGACAGGTACCTACGAGCAGTACTTC.

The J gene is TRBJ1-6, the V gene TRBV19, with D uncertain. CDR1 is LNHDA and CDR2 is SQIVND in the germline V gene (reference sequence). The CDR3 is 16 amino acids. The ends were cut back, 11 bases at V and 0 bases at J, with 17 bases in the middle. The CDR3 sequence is CASTPRGGSYNSPLHF. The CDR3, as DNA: TGTGCCTCCACCCCCCGGGGTGGCTCCTATAATTCACCCCTCCACTTT.

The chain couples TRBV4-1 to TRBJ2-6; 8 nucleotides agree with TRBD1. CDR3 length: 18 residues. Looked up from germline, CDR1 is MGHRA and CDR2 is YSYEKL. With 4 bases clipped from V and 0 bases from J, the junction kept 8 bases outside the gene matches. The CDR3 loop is CASSPGGQVDSGANVLTF. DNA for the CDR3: TGCGCCAGCAGCCCAGGGGGACAGGTCGACTCTGGGGCCAACGTCCTGACTTTC.

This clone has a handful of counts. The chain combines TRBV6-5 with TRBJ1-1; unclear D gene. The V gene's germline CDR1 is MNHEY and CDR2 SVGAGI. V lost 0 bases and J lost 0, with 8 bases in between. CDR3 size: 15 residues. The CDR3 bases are TGTGCCAGCAGTTACTCGCCAGAAATGAACACTGAAGCTTTCTTT. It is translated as CASSYSPEMNTEAFF.